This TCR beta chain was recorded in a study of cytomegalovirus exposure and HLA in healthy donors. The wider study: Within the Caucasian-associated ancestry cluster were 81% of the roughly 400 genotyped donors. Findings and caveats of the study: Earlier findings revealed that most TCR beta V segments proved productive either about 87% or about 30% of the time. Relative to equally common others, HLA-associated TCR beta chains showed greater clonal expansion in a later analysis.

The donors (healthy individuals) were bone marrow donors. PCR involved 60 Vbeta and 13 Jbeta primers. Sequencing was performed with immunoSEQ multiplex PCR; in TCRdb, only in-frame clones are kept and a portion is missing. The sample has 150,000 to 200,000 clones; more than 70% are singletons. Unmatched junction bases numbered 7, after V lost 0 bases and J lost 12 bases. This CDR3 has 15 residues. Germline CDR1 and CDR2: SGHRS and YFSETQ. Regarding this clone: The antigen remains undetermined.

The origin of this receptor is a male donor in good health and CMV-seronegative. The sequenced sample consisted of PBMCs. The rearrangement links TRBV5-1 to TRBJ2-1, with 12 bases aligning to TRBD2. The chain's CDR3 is CASSLGLAGGTPQFF. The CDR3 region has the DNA TGCGCCAGCAGCTTGGGCCTAGCGGGGGGGACGCCGCAGTTCTTC. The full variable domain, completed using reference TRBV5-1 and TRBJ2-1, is KAGVTQTPRYLIKTRGQQVTLSCSPISGHRSVSWYQQTPGQGLQFLFEYFSETQRNKGNFPGRFSGRQFSNSRSEMNVSTLELGDSALYLCASSLGLAGGTPQFFGPGTRLTVL.